The T cell receptor (beta chain) described here comes from a study of beta chain features in type 1 diabetes. Study as a whole: The examined sorted cells totaled 107,917,701 across samples.

Findings and limits, study-wide: A pattern of fewer insertions and more deletions at VDJ junctions was seen in type 1 diabetes patients. Since sequencing was performed on cDNA, cells with high TCR expression could be over-represented.

Germline assignment: CDR1 SGHRS and CDR2 YFSETQ. Trimming removed 0 bases from V and 2 bases from J, with 5 bases in between. The length of the CDR3 is 14 residues. As for this clone: Its antigen is not identified.

The investigators reverse transcribed all of the isolated RNA, so they sequenced expressed TCRB transcripts. Repertoires were generated with immunoSEQ multiplex PCR, while TCRdb's copy carries only in-frame clones and drops some. The data hold 350,000 to 450,000 clones, with around 13% observed a single time. Each of the CD4+ naive, central memory, regulatory and stem cell-like memory populations was sorted via CD45RO/CCR7/CD25/CD127/CD95/CD27. The chain uses TRBV5-1 and TRBJ2-2; D call uncertain. This sequence originates from a man aged 30 to 39 in good health. Sequencing was carried out using naive CD4+ T cells from blood. Here the CDR3 DNA reads TGCGCCAGCAGCTTGGATAGCAACACCGGGGAGCTGTTTTTT. This gives the protein CASSLDSNTGELFF. The complete variable domain, with remaining parts taken from reference TRBV5-1 and TRBJ2-2, reads KAGVTQTPRYLIKTRGQQVTLSCSPISGHRSVSWYQQTPGQGLQFLFEYFSETQRNKGNFPGRFSGRQFSNSRSEMNVSTLELGDSALYLCASSLDSNTGELFFGEGSRLTVL.